The 16 T cell receptor beta chains given below trace back to one sample, sequenced in a study of blood T cell repertoires in COVID-19. Using immunoSEQ multiplex PCR, the repertoire was profiled, and TCRdb retains in-frame clones only, with some absent. The sample holds 97,000 or so clones, roughly 87% seen once. The sample consisted of peripheral blood. Receptors were obtained from a woman aged 45-65 years with COVID-19, enrolled during active disease.

This clone was seen only a few times. The chain uses TRBV10-3 and TRBJ2-3; 12 bases line up with TRBD2. Per germline, CDR1 ENHRY and CDR2 SYGVKD. CDR3 length: 14 amino acids. J gave up 8 bases and V 6 bases, and 6 bases lay outside the gene matches. Written as DNA, the CDR3 is TGTGCCATCAGAGGACTAGCGGGGCCAGCTACGCAGTATTTT. Its translation is CAIRGLAGPATQYF.

The J gene is TRBJ2-7, the V gene TRBV4-2; 7 bases align to TRBD2. CDR1 LGHNA and CDR2 YNFKEQ come from the germline V gene. With V trimmed by 1 base and J by 3 bases, 6 bases remained unmatched. The CDR3 has 15 residues. This CDR3 reads CASSQAGGTVYEQYF. The CDR3 DNA follows: TGTGCCAGCAGCCAAGCGGGGGGAACAGTCTACGAGCAGTACTTC.

The CDR3 DNA reads TGTGCCATCAGTGACGTTGCGGGGTTTCAGCCCCAGCATTTT. The encoded protein is CAISDVAGFQPQHF. V usage is TRBV10-3 and J usage is TRBJ1-5; D uncertain. Trimming stripped 3 bases from V and 6 bases from J, with 12 bases between. CDR1 and CDR2 from the germline V gene are ENHRY and SYGVKD. The CDR3 runs to 14 residues.

This chain uses TRBV5-1 with TRBJ2-3; TRBD1 matches 10 bases. Trimming removed 5 bases from V and 0 bases from J; junction bases left unmatched: 6. Looked up from germline, CDR1 is SGHRS and CDR2 is YFSETQ. The CDR3 has 16 amino acids. The CDR3 here is CASSKGTGASTDTQYF. The CDR3 DNA is TGCGCCAGCAGTAAAGGGACAGGGGCTAGCACAGATACGCAGTATTTT.

The V and J genes are TRBV5-5 and TRBJ2-7, with D tentatively TRBD1 (6 bases). The CDR3 covers 15 residues. V lost 0 bases and J lost 5, with 15 bases in between. Germline-derived CDR1 and CDR2 are SGHKS and YYEKEE (reference sequence). The DNA of the CDR3 is TGTGCCAGCAGCTTGGCGGCAGGGGAGTCGGACGAGCAGTACTTC. The encoded protein is CASSLAAGESDEQYF.

The rearrangement uses TRBV19 and TRBJ2-3; no clear D gene. The CDR3 length is 14 residues. Trimming took off 5 bases at V and 0 bases at J, with 9 bases between the two ends. Germline CDR1 LNHDA, CDR2 SQIVND (reference sequence). CDR3: CASSPLTSTDTQYF. In DNA, the CDR3 is TGTGCCAGTAGTCCACTCACTAGCACAGATACGCAGTATTTT.

Notes on this clone: Distinct nucleotide sequences in the sample also encode this CDR3. The chain joins TRBV5-1 to TRBJ2-5, with TRBD2 matching 13 bases. The V gene end was trimmed by 3 bases and the J gene end by 5 bases; junction bases not matched to a gene: 7. The CDR3 is 16 residues long. Germline V lookup: CDR1 SGHRS, CDR2 YFSETQ. CDR3 sequence (DNA): TGCGCCAGCAGCTCCTTACTAGCGGGGGGGCAGGAGACCCAGTACTTC. Translated: CASSSLLAGGQETQYF.

The V gene is TRBV28, the J gene TRBJ2-7; TRBD1 is a possible D gene (5 bases). The V end was cut by 7 bases, the J end by 1 base, with 11 bases between. The CDR3 covers 13 residues. Germline loops: CDR1 MDHEN, CDR2 SYDVKM. CDR3 amino acids: CASIPGQSYEQYF. The CDR3 bases are TGTGCCAGCATCCCTGGACAATCCTACGAGCAGTACTTC. Combining the CDR3 with reference TRBV28 and TRBJ2-7 gives the whole variable domain DVKVTQSSRYLVKRTGEKVFLECVQDMDHENMFWYRQDPGLGLRLIYFSYDVKMKEKGDIPEGYSVSREKKERFSLILESASTNQTSMYLCASIPGQSYEQYFGPGTRLTVT.

The rearrangement uses TRBV19 and TRBJ1-1; D is possibly TRBD1 (6 bases). Germline CDR1 and CDR2: LNHDA and SQIVND (reference sequence). The V and J ends lost 1 base and 8 bases respectively, with 14 bases between them. There are 14 residues in the CDR3. The CDR3 bases are TGTGCCAGTAGTATAGTCTCAGGGGTTGTCGAAGCTTTCTTT. Its protein is CASSIVSGVVEAFF. The full variable domain, completed using reference TRBV19 and TRBJ1-1, is DGGITQSPKYLFRKEGQNVTLSCEQNLNHDAMYWYRQDPGQGLRLIYYSQIVNDFQKGDIAEGYSVSREKKESFPLTVTSAQKNPTAFYLCASSIVSGVVEAFFGQGTRLTVV.

The chain carries TRBV6-2 or TRBV6-3 and TRBJ1-5; 7 bases line up with TRBD1. Germline lookup yields CDR1 MNHEY and CDR2 SVGEGT. The length of the CDR3 is 15 residues. V trimming: 2 bases; J trimming: 4 bases; junction bases outside the gene matches: 5. CDR3 sequence reads: CASSYPKTGNQPQHF. The CDR3 bases are TGTGCCAGCAGTTACCCTAAGACAGGGAATCAGCCCCAGCATTTT.

This clone was recorded once. This chain links TRBV3-1 (or the pseudogene TRBV3-2) with TRBJ1-2, with D possibly being TRBD1 (5 bases). The V end lost 1 base, the J end lost 4 bases, and 7 bases lay between the germline ends. Germline values: CDR1 LGHDT, CDR2 YNNKEL (reference sequence). CDR3 length equals 13 residues. As DNA, the CDR3 is TGTGCCAGCAGCCAAGCCCAGGGCTATGGCTACACCTTC. Protein: CASSQAQGYGYTF.

The chain uses TRBV25-1 and TRBJ2-5, with 12 bases fitting TRBD2. The CDR3 runs to 15 residues. CDR1 MGHDK and CDR2 SYGVNS come from the germline V gene. Trimming at V came to 3 bases and at J to 5 bases, leaving 4 bases not matched to a gene. The CDR3 region is CASSDSTSGGETQYF. The CDR3 DNA follows: TGTGCCAGCAGTGATTCGACTAGCGGGGGCGAGACCCAGTACTTC.

This chain uses TRBV5-1 with TRBJ2-7; TRBD1 matches 8 bases. Germline V gene data show CDR1 as SGHRS and CDR2 as YFSETQ. This CDR3 spans 14 amino acids. J gave up 5 bases and V 4 bases, and 8 bases lay outside the gene matches. CDR3 DNA: TGCGCCAGCAGCCCCCGGGGACAGGCGGACGAGCAGTACTTC. Its protein is CASSPRGQADEQYF.

The chain is built from TRBV7-9 and TRBJ2-3; 12 nucleotides match TRBD1. Germline lookup yields CDR1 SEHNR and CDR2 FQNEAQ (reference sequence). The CDR3 has 17 residues. Trimming removed 3 bases from V and 6 bases from J; junction bases left unmatched: 10. The CDR3 region is CASSLQTGTGGLDTQYF. CDR3 nucleotides: TGTGCCAGCAGCTTGCAAACCGGGACAGGGGGCCTCGATACGCAGTATTTT.

This rearrangement joins TRBV6-5 to TRBJ2-1, with D unclear. The CDR3 has 13 residues. The germline V gene has CDR1 MNHEY and CDR2 SVGAGI. Deletions cut 7 bases from V and 4 bases from J, with 11 bases between. This CDR3 reads CASKAGSYNEQFF. For the CDR3, the DNA is TGTGCCAGCAAAGCAGGTTCTTACAATGAGCAGTTCTTC.

The chain employs TRBV4-1 and TRBJ1-2; 7 nucleotides agree with TRBD1. Germline V CDR1 and CDR2: MGHRA, YSYEKL. V was clipped by 4 bases and J by 7 bases; unmatched bases: 6. This CDR3 spans 13 amino acids. CDR3 coding DNA: TGCGCCAGCAGCCCTCGACAGGGTGGTGGCTACACCTTC. Protein: CASSPRQGGGYTF.